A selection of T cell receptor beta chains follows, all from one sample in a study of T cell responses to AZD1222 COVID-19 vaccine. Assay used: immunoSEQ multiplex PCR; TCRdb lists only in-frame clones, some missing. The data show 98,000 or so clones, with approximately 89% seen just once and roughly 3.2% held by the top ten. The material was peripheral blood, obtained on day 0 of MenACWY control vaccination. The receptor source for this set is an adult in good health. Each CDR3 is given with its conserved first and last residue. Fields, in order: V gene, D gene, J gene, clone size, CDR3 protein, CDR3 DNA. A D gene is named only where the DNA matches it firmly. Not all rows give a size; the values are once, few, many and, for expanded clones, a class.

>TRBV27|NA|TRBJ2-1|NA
CAAARASSYNEQFF
TGTGCCGCGGCGCGAGCGTCCTCCTACAATGAGCAGTTCTTC
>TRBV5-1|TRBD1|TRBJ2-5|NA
CASSLAPTADRIYYF
TGCGCCAGCAGCTTGGCTCCGACTGCGGACAGGATCTATTACTTC
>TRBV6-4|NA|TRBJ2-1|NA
CASSLNTGNNEQFF
TGTGCCAGCAGCTTAAATACAGGGAACAATGAGCAGTTCTTC
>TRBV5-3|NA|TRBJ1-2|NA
CARSLGGEGAGCHGYTF
TGTGCCAGAAGCTTGGGCGGGGAAGGAGCCGGTTGTCATGGCTACACCTTC
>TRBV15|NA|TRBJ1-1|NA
CATSRDRNTEAFF
TGTGCCACCAGCAGGGACAGGAACACTGAAGCTTTCTTT
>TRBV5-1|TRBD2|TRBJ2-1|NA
CASSVGLAGGYNEQFF
TGCGCCAGCAGCGTCGGACTAGCGGGGGGGTACAATGAGCAGTTCTTC
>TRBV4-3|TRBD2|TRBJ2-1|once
CASSQAYSGEDNEQFF
TGCGCCAGCAGCCAAGCGTATAGCGGGGAGGACAATGAGCAGTTCTTC
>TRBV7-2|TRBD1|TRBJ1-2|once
CASSFQGAGYGYTF
TGTGCCAGCAGCTTTCAGGGGGCGGGCTATGGCTACACCTTC
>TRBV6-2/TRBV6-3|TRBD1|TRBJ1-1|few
CASSPRDRGLGTEAFF
TGTGCCAGCAGTCCCCGGGACAGGGGGTTGGGCACTGAAGCTTTCTTT
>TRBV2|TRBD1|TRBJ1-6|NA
CARSQQGVHNSPLHF
TGTGCCAGATCCCAACAGGGGGTCCATAATTCACCCCTCCACTTT
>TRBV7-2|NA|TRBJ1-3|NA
CASSLRTATSGNTIYF
TGTGCCAGCAGCTTAAGGACGGCGACCTCTGGAAACACCATATATTTT
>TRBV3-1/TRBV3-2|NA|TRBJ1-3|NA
CASSQDFASGSIRNTIYF
TGTGCCAGCAGCCAAGACTTTGCCTCGGGGTCCATCAGAAACACCATATATTTT
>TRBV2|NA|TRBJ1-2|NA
CASRAEGYTF
TGTGCCAGTCGCGCGGAGGGCTACACCTTC
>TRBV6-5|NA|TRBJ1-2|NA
CASSYGGQPYGYTF
TGTGCCAGCAGTTACGGAGGACAGCCCTATGGCTACACCTTC
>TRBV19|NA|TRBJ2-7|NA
CASKRGVGTAYEQYF
TGTGCCAGTAAGAGGGGAGTCGGTACCGCCTACGAGCAGTACTTC
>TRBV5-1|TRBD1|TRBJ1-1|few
CASSSGQGETEAFF
TGCGCCAGCAGCTCGGGACAGGGGGAGACTGAAGCTTTCTTT
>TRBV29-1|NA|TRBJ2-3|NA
CSVEEVSTDTQYF
TGCAGCGTTGAGGAGGTGTCCACAGATACGCAGTATTTT
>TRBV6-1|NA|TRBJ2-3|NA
CASSEALGIGTQYF
TGTGCCAGCAGTGAGGCGCTGGGGATCGGTACGCAGTATTTT
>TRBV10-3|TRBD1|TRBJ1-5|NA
CAISVDRDNQPQHF
TGTGCCATCAGTGTGGACAGGGACAATCAGCCCCAGCATTTT
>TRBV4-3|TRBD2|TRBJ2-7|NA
CASSHARGDYEQYF
TGCGCCAGCAGCCATGCGCGGGGGGACTACGAGCAGTACTTC
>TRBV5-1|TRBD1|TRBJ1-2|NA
CASSSDRAGNYGYTF
TGCGCCAGCAGCTCGGACAGGGCGGGGAACTATGGCTACACCTTC
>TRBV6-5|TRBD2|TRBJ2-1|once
CASSYSRASGGNEQFF
TGTGCCAGCAGTTACTCGCGGGCTAGCGGCGGCAATGAGCAGTTCTTC
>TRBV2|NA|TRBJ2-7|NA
CASHLSSYEQYF
TGTGCCAGCCACCTATCCTCCTACGAGCAGTACTTC
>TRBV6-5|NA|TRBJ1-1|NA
CAVSAPHANTEAFF
TGTGCCGTGTCGGCGCCCCACGCGAACACTGAAGCTTTCTTT
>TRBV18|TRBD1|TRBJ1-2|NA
CASSPPSRQGTNYGYTF
TGTGCCAGCTCACCACCGAGTCGACAGGGTACGAACTATGGCTACACCTTC
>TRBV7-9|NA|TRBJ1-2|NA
CASSLREAYGYTF
TGTGCCAGCAGCCTCAGGGAGGCCTATGGCTACACCTTC
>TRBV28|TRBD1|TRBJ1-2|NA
CASSFLTGSNYGYTF
TGTGCCAGCAGTTTCTTGACAGGGAGTAACTATGGCTACACCTTC
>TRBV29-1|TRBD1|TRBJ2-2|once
CSAESGTATGELFF
TGCAGCGCCGAAAGTGGGACAGCCACCGGGGAGCTGTTTTTT
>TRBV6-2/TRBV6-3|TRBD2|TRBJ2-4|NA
CASSGSSGGAKNIQYF
TGTGCCAGCAGTGGATCTAGCGGGGGGGCGAAAAACATTCAGTACTTC
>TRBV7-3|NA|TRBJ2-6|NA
CASSPAGFGANVLTF
TGTGCCAGCAGCCCCGCGGGGTTCGGGGCCAACGTCCTGACTTTC
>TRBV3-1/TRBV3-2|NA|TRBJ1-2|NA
CASSQGVGSYTF
TGTGCCAGCAGCCAAGGAGTGGGGAGCTACACCTTC
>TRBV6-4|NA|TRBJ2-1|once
CASSPPGAAYNEQFF
TGTGCCAGCAGTCCCCCGGGGGCCGCCTACAATGAGCAGTTCTTC
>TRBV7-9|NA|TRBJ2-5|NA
CASSSIGEGQETQYF
TGTGCCAGCAGCTCGATAGGTGAGGGCCAAGAGACCCAGTACTTC
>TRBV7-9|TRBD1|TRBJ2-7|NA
CASSLGGTGSSYEQYF
TGTGCCAGCAGCTTAGGGGGGACAGGAAGCTCCTACGAGCAGTACTTC
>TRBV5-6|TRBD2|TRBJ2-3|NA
CASSIYSGGSDTQYF
TGTGCCAGCAGCATCTATAGCGGGGGGTCAGATACGCAGTATTTT
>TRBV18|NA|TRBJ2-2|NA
CASSLDRPGELFF
TGTGCCAGCTCACTGGACCGTCCCGGGGAGCTGTTTTTT
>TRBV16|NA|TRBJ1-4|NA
CASRPRDEKLFF
TGTGCCAGCCGACCCCGGGATGAAAAACTGTTTTTT
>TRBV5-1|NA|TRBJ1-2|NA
CASSPTSPSGRGVSYGYTF
TGCGCCAGCAGCCCGACAAGTCCCTCAGGTAGGGGCGTTTCCTATGGCTACACCTTC
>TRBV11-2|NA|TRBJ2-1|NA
CASAPGRGSRSYNEQFF
TGTGCCAGCGCACCGGGGAGGGGGTCACGCTCCTACAATGAGCAGTTCTTC
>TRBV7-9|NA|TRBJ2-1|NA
CASSLTPTREQFF
TGTGCCAGCAGCTTAACGCCTACACGTGAGCAGTTCTTC
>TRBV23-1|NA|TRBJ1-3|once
CAGDWVSSGNTIYF
TGCGCCGGGGATTGGGTCTCCTCTGGAAACACCATATATTTT
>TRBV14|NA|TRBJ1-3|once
CASSYSRGPGNTIYF
TGTGCCAGCAGCTACTCGAGGGGTCCCGGAAACACCATATATTTT
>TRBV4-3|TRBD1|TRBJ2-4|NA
CASSQERGEQGAAKNIQYF
TGCGCCAGCAGCCAAGAAAGGGGGGAACAGGGGGCCGCCAAAAACATTCAGTACTTC
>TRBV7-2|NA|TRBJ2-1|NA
CASSFGGLYNEQFF
TGTGCCAGCAGCTTTGGGGGGCTCTACAATGAGCAGTTCTTC
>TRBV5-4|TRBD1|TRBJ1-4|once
CASSMGTGGVTNEKLFF
TGTGCCAGCAGCATGGGGACAGGGGGAGTGACTAATGAAAAACTGTTTTTT
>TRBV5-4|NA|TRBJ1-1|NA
CASSPPGLLDTEAFF
TGTGCCAGCAGCCCCCCGGGACTCCTGGACACTGAAGCTTTCTTT
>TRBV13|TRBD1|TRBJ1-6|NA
CASSSLTGGSYNSPLHF
TGTGCCAGCAGCTCGTTGACAGGGGGCTCCTATAATTCACCCCTCCACTTT
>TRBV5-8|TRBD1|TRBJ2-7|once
CASGGQFSRYEQYF
TGTGCCAGCGGGGGACAGTTCTCTCGCTACGAGCAGTACTTC
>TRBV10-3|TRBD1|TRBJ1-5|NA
CAISESISGQGYQPQHF
TGTGCCATCAGTGAGTCGATTTCGGGACAGGGTTATCAGCCCCAGCATTTT
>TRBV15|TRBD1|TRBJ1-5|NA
CATSSQTGSLLNQPQHF
TGTGCCACCAGCAGCCAGACAGGGTCCCTATTGAATCAGCCCCAGCATTTT
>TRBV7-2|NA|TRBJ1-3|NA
CASSRLDRGNTIYF
TGTGCCAGCAGCCGCCTAGATAGGGGAAACACCATATATTTT